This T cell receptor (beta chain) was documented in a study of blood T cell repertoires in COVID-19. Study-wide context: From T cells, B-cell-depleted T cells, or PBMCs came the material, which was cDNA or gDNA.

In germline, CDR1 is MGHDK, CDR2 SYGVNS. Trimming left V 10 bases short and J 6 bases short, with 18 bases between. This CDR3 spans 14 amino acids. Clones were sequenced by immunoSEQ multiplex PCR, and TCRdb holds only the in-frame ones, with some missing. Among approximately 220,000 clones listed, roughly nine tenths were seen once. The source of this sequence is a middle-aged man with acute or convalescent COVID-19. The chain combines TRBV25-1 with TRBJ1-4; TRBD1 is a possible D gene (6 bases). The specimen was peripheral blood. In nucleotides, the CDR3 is TGTGCCACCCAGGTAGGGGGTGGGCATGAAAAACTGTTTTTT. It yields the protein CATQVGGGHEKLFF.